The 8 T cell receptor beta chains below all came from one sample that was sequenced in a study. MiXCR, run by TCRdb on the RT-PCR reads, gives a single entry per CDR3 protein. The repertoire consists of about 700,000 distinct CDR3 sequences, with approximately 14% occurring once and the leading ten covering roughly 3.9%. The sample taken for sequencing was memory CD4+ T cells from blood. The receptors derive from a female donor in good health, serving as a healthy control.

This CDR3 is CSAQPTGGGTEAFF. The DNA for the CDR3 is TGCAGCGCACAACCGACAGGGGGGGGCACTGAAGCTTTCTTT. V and J are TRBV29-1 and TRBJ1-1; 9 bases agree with TRBD1. Germline V gene sequence: CDR1 SQVTM, CDR2 ANQGSEA. The CDR3 runs to 14 residues. J lost 4 bases, V lost 7 bases, and 10 bases had no gene match.

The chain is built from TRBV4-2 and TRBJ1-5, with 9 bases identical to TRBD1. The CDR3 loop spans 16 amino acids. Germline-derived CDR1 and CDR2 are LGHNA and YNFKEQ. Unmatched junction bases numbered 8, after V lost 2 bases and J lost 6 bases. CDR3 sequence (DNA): TGTGCCAGCAGCCAATCGGGACAGGGTAATACTCAGCCCCAGCATTTT. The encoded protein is CASSQSGQGNTQPQHF.

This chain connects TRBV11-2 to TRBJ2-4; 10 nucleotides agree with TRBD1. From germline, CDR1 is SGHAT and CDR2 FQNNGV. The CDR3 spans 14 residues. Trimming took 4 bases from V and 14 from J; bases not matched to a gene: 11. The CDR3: CASSSRDRGLGEYF. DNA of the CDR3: TGTGCCAGCAGCTCCCGGGACAGGGGTCTAGGGGAGTACTTC. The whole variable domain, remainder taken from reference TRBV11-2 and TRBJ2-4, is EAGVAQSPRYKIIEKRQSVAFWCNPISGHATLYWYQQILGQGPKLLIQFQNNGVVDDSQLPKDRFSAERLKGVDSTLKIQPAKLEDSAVYLCASSSRDRGLGEYFGAGTRLSVL.

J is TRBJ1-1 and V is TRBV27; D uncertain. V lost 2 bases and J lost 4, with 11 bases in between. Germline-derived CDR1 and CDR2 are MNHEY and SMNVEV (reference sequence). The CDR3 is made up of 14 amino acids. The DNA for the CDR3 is TGTGCCAGCAGTTTACGGGTGGACGGCACTGAAGCTTTCTTT. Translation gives CASSLRVDGTEAFF.

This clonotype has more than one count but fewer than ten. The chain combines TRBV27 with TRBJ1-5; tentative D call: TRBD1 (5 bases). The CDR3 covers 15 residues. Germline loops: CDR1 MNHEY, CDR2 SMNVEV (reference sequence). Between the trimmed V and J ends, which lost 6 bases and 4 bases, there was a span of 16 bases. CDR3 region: CASRVGGGNNQPQHF. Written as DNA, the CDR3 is TGTGCCAGCAGGGTCGGGGGAGGAAATAATCAGCCCCAGCATTTT.

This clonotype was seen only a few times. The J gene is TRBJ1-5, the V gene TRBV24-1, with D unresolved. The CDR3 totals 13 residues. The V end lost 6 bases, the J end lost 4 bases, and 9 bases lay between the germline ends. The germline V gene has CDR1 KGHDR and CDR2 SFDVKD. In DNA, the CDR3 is TGTGCCACCAGTTTCGCCGGTAATCAGCCCCAGCATTTT. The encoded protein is CATSFAGNQPQHF.

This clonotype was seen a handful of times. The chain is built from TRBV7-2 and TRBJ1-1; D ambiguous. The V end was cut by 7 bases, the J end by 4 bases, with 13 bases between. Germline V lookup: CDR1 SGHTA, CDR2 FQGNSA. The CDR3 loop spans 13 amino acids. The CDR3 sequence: CASTSGVSTEAFF. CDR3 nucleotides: TGTGCCAGCACCTCGGGAGTGTCCACTGAAGCTTTCTTT.

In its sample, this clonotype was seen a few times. The chain's CDR3 is CASSYSGGTNYNEQFF. The CDR3 DNA is TGTGCCAGCAGTTACTCGGGCGGGACCAACTACAATGAGCAGTTCTTC. This chain links TRBV2 with TRBJ2-1; TRBD2 might be the D (6 bases). Trimming stripped 5 bases from V and 3 bases from J, with 17 bases between. The CDR3 runs to 16 residues. Germline CDR1 reads SNHLY; CDR2 reads FYNNEI.